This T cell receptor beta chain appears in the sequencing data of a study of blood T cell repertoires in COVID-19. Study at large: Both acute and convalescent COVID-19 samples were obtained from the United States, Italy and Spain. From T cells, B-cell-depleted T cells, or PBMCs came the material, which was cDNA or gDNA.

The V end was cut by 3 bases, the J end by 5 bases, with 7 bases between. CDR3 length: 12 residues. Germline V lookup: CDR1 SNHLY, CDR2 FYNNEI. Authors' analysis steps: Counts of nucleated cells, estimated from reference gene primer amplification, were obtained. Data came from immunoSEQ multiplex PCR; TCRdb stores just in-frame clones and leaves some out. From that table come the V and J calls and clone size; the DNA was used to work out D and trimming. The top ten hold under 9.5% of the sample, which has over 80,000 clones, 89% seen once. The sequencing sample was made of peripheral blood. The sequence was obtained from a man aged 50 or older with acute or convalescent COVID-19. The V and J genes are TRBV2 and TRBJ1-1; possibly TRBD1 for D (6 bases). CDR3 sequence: CASSDRGTEAFF. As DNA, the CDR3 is TGTGCCAGCAGTGATAGGGGGACTGAAGCTTTCTTT. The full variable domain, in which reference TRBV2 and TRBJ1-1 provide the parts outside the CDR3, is EPEVTQTPSHQVTQMGQEVILRCVPISNHLYFYWYRQILGQKVEFLVSFYNNEISEKSEIFDDQFSVERPDGSNFTLKIRSTKLEDSAMYFCASSDRGTEAFFGQGTRLTVV.